This TCR beta chain was sequenced during a study of shared clonotypes between healthy human individuals. In the study overall: A donor's plate count was three for CD4 naive and three for CD4 memory; CD8 naive had two and CD8 memory one.

The CDR3 is made up of 17 amino acids. From germline, CDR1 is SGHRS and CDR2 YFSETQ. The ends lost 4 bases at V and 0 bases at J; junction bases unmatched: 2. Whole-study results and caveats: Generally, naive subsets (rather than memory subsets) showed larger estimated richness. Relative to their counterparts shared across all four donors, non-shared clonotypes exhibited diminished generation probabilities.

The data were produced by immunoSEQ multiplex PCR, yet TCRdb's version contains in-frame clones alone and is incomplete. The sample gives about 980,000 clones, 76% of which show up once; about 1.5% is in the top ten. In its sample, this clone was seen a few times. Its antigen is unidentified. Source material: memory CD4+ T cells sorted from blood. The sample's subset: CD45RA-negative fraction. This rearrangement joins TRBV5-1 to TRBJ2-3; 16 nucleotides agree with TRBD2. This receptor was obtained from a man between 18 and 35 years old in good health. The CDR3 reads CASSKGLAGGSTDTQYF. The DNA for the CDR3 is TGCGCCAGCAGCAAGGGACTAGCGGGAGGGAGCACAGATACGCAGTATTTT.